This is a list of T cell receptor beta chains from one sample in a study of cytomegalovirus exposure and HLA in healthy donors. Profiling relied on immunoSEQ multiplex PCR, and the TCRdb table lists in-frame clones only, not all of them. The repertoire includes about 140,000 clones, around 81% of them detected once, and 2.8% sits in the top ten. Sequencing used PBMCs. The source of these receptors is a male donor in good health and CMV-seronegative. Each CDR3 is given with its conserved first and last residue. The D gene is left open where the match is weak. Expanded clones get a size class; other rows say once, few or many, or leave the size out.

TRBD1	few	TRBV30	TRBJ2-1	CAWSPGTGGKNNEQFF	TGTGCCTGGAGTCCTGGGACAGGGGGTAAAAACAATGAGCAGTTCTTC
TRBD1	.	TRBV9	TRBJ1-1	CASSVSRTGGPTEAFF	TGTGCCAGCAGCGTATCTAGGACAGGGGGCCCCACTGAAGCTTTCTTT
.	.	TRBV6-5	TRBJ2-6	CASSSPGTRGANVLTF	TGTGCCAGCAGTTCCCCAGGTACTAGGGGGGCCAACGTCCTGACTTTC
TRBD1	.	TRBV6-5	TRBJ1-4	CASRPGGADEKLFF	TGTGCCAGCAGACCAGGGGGCGCGGATGAAAAACTGTTTTTT
.	.	TRBV4-3	TRBJ1-1	CASSQDRGLEAFF	TGCGCCAGCAGCCAAGATCGAGGGCTTGAAGCTTTCTTT
.	.	TRBV18	TRBJ1-2	CASSPTTGPGVGYTF	TGTGCCAGCTCACCAACGACAGGCCCCGGAGTGGGCTACACCTTC
.	.	TRBV9	TRBJ1-2	CASSVDPGAGYGYTF	TGTGCCAGCAGCGTAGACCCGGGCGCGGGCTATGGCTACACCTTC
TRBD1	.	TRBV5-1	TRBJ2-3	CASSWTGTDTQYF	TGCGCCAGCAGTTGGACAGGGACAGATACGCAGTATTTT
.	few	TRBV7-9	TRBJ2-1	CASSLGSAYNEQFF	TGTGCCAGCAGCTTAGGCTCGGCCTACAATGAGCAGTTCTTC
.	.	TRBV19	TRBJ2-7	CASSIVGGSYYEQYF	TGTGCCAGTAGTATAGTTGGCGGATCCTACTACGAGCAGTACTTC
TRBD1	.	TRBV7-9	TRBJ1-1	CASSPGGGSTEAFF	TGTGCCAGCAGCCCAGGGGGCGGTTCTACTGAAGCTTTCTTT